This T cell receptor beta chain was sequenced during a study of blood T cell repertoires in COVID-19. Overall study: COVID-19 samples, acute and convalescent, were from the United States, Italy and Spain.

This CDR3 is built from 13 residues. Deletions cut 5 bases from V and 4 bases from J, with 11 bases between. In germline, CDR1 is LNHDA, CDR2 SQIVND (reference sequence). Method: immunoSEQ multiplex PCR; TCRdb's copy keeps in-frame clones and lacks some. The sample has about 100,000 clones, 84% seen once; the top ten hold approximately 4.1%. V usage is TRBV19 and J usage is TRBJ1-2; tentatively, D is TRBD1 (5 bases). The receptor comes from a human donor in a cohort sampled during active COVID-19. Specimen: peripheral blood. The CDR3 sequence: CASSFLDSYGYTF. CDR3 bases: TGTGCCAGTAGTTTCCTCGACAGCTATGGCTACACCTTC.